This T cell receptor (beta chain) was documented in a study of T cell responses to AZD1222 COVID-19 vaccine. Regarding the study as a whole: At baseline, seropositivity was found in only a handful of AZD1222 recipients. Across spike, vaccine-associated CD4 TCRs were found, dominant at 160-218 and 743-854. Nearly half of spike-specific TCRs reportedly go after variant regions that carry no mutations. A mostly white British donor set with more females was recruited, and clonal diversity was possibly underestimated.

About this clone itself: No antigen is known for it.

This CDR3 has 13 amino acids. The table came from immunoSEQ multiplex PCR; TCRdb's copy has only in-frame clones and leaves some out. Of 120,000 to 150,000 clones in the sample, 85% to 95% were seen once. The chain carries TRBV12-2 and TRBJ2-1. TRBV12-2 is recorded as a pseudogene. The clonotype originates from an adult in good health. The sample consisted of peripheral blood, taken on day 0 of MenACWY control vaccination. CDR3 coding DNA: TGTGCAAGTCGCAAAGGGTTTTACAATGAGCAGTTCTTC. It yields the protein CASRKGFYNEQFF.